This T cell receptor beta chain was recovered during a study of blood T cell repertoires in COVID-19. For the study at large: Researchers got acute and convalescent COVID-19 samples from the United States, Italy and Spain. Nucleic acid was either cDNA or gDNA, and it came from T cells, B-cell-depleted T cells, or PBMCs.

Per the authors' pipeline: Nucleated cell number was recorded as an estimate derived from reference gene primer amplification. Libraries were prepared by immunoSEQ multiplex PCR; TCRdb keeps only in-frame clonotypes and omits some of them. That table gives V, J and clone size, and the DNA gave D and trimming. Of roughly 250,000 clones listed, about 86% are singletons. Looked up from germline, CDR1 is ENHRY and CDR2 is SYGVKD. The CDR3 extends over 16 amino acids. V trimming: 2 bases; J trimming: 5 bases; junction bases outside the gene matches: 4. The sequence was obtained from a man over 45 with active or convalescent COVID-19. This chain joins TRBV10-3 and TRBJ2-2; TRBD1 matches 11 bases. The sequencing sample was made of peripheral blood. For the CDR3, the DNA is TGTGCCATCAGTGAGCCCGGGACAGGGGGAACCGGGGAGCTGTTTTTT. Residues: CAISEPGTGGTGELFF.